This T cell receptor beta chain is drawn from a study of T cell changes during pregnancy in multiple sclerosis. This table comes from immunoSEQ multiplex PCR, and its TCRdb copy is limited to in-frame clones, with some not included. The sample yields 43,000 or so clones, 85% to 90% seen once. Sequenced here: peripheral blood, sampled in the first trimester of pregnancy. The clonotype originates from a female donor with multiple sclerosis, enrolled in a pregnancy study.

DNA of the CDR3: TGTGCCAGCAGTTTCAACAGTTTCTCCTACAATGAGCAGTTCTTC. Protein product: CASSFNSFSYNEQFF. J is TRBJ2-1 and V is TRBV27; no clear D. Per the germline V gene, CDR1 is MNHEY and CDR2 is SMNVEV (reference sequence). This CDR3 contains 15 residues. V was pared by 3 bases and J by 0 bases, with 9 bases between.